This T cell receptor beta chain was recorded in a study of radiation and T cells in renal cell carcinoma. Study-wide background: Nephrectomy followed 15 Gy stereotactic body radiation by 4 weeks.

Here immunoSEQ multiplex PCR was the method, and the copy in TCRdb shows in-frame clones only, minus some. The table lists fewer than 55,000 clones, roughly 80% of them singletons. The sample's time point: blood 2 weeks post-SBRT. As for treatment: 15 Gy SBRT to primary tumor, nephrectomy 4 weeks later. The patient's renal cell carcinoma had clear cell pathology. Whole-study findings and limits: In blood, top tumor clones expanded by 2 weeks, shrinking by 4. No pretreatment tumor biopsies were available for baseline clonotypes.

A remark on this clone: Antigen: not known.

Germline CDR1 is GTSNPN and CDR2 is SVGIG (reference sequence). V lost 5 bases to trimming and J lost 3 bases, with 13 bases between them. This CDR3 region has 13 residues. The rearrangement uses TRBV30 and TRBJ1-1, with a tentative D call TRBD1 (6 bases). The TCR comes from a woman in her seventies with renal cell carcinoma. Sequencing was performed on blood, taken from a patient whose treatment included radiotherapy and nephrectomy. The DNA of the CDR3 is TGTGCCTGGGGGGAAGGGGGGTACACTGAAGCTTTCTTT. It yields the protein CAWGEGGYTEAFF.